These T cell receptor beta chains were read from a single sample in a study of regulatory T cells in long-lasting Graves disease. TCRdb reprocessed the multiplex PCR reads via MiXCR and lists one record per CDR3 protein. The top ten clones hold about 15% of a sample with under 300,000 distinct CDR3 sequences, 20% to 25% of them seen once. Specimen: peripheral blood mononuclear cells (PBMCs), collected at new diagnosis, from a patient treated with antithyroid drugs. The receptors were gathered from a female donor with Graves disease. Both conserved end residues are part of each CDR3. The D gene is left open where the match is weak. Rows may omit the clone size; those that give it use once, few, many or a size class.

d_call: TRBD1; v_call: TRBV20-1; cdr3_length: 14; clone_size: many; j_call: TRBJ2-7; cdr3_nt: TGCAGTGCCCGGGGGACAGGTAACTCCTACGAGCAGTACTTC; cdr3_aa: CSARGTGNSYEQYF
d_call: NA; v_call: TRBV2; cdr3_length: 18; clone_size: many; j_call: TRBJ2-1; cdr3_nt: TGTGCCAGCAGTGAAGCGCTGTCTAGCGCTAGCTCCTACAATGAGCAGTTCTTC; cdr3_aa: CASSEALSSASSYNEQFF
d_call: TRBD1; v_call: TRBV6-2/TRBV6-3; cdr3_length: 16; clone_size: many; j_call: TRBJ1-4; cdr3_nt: TGTGCCAGCAAATCCCATACAGGGGCGCGTGATGAAAAACTGTTTTTT; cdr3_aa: CASKSHTGARDEKLFF
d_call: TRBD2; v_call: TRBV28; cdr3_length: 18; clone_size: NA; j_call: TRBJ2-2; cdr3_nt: TGTGCCAGCAGTTTGGGGCTAGCGGGGGGGCTACGAACCGGGGAGCTGTTTTTT; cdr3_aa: CASSLGLAGGLRTGELFF
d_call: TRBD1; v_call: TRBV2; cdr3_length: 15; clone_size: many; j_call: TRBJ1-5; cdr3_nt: TGTGCCAGCAGGGGGACAGGGCTTAGCAATCAGCCCCAGCATTTT; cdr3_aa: CASRGTGLSNQPQHF
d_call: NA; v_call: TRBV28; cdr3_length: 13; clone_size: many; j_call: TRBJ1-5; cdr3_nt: TGTGCCAGCAGTCCTGACGGCTATCAGCCCCAGCATTTT; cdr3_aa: CASSPDGYQPQHF
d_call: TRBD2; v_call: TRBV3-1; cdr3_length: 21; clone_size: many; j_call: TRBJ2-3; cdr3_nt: TGTGCCAGCAGCCAAGTTCGCACTAGCGGGAGGCCACAAAGCACAATGAATACGCAGTATTTT; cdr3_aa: CASSQVRTSGRPQSTMNTQYF
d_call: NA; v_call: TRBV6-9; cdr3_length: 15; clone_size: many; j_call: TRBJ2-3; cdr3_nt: TGTGCCAGCAGTTACGTTGACAGCGCGAGAGATACGCAGTATTTT; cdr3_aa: CASSYVDSARDTQYF
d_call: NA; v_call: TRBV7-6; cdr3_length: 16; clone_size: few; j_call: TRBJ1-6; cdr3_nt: TGTGCCAGCAGCCCAGGGTGGAGGGGAAATAATTCACCCCTCCACTTT; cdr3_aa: CASSPGWRGNNSPLHF
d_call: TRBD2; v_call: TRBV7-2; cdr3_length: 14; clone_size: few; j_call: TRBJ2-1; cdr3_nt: TGTGCCAGCAGACCCGGGGGGGGCTACAATGAGCAGTTCTTC; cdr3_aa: CASRPGGGYNEQFF
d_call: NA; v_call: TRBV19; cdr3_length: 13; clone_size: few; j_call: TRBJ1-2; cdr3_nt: TGTGCCAGTAGGGGAGCCCTCGGTTATGGCTACACCTTC; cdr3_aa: CASRGALGYGYTF
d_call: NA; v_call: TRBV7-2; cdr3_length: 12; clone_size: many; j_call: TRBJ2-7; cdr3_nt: TGTGCCAGCAGCTCCATCCCCTACGAGCAGTACTTC; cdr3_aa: CASSSIPYEQYF
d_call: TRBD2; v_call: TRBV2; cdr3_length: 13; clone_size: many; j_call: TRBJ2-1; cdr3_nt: TGTGCCACCCTAGCGGGGGGGCGCGATGAGCAGTTCTTC; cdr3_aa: CATLAGGRDEQFF
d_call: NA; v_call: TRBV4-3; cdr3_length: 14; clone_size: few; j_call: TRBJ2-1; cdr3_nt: TGCGCCAGCAGCCTCAGCGGAACGGACAATGAGCAGTTCTTC; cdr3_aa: CASSLSGTDNEQFF
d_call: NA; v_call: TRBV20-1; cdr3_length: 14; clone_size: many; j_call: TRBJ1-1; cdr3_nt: TGCAGTGCTAGCCGGGACGCTTGGGACACTGAAGCTTTCTTT; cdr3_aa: CSASRDAWDTEAFF
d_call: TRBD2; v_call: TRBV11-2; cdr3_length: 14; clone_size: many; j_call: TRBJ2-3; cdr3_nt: TGTGCCAGCAGCAGGCTAGCGGGGGCCCCTTTTCCGTATTTT; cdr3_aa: CASSRLAGAPFPYF
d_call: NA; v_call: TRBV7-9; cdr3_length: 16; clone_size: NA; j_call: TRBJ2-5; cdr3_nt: TGTGCCAGCAGCTTAGTTGGGAGCTCGTACCAAGAGACCCAGTACTTC; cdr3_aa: CASSLVGSSYQETQYF
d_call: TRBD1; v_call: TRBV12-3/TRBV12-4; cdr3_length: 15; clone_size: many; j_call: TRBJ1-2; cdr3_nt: TGTGCCAGCAGCCGGGGGACAGGGAGGAACTATGGCTACACCTTC; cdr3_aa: CASSRGTGRNYGYTF
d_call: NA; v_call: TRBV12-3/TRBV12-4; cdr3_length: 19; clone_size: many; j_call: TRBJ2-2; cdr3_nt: TGTGCCAGCAGTGCCGACAGGGCGATCCTTGGACTAGCATCCGGGGAGCTGTTTTTT; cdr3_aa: CASSADRAILGLASGELFF
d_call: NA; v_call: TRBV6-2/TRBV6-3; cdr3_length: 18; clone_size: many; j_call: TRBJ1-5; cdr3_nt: TGTGCCAGCAGTTATACGACAGATTTGTCCTTTAGCAATCAGCCCCAGCATTTT; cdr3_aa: CASSYTTDLSFSNQPQHF
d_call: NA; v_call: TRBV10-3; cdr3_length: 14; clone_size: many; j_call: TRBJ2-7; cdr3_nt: TGTGCCATCAGTGGTCGTCAGGGAACCTACGAGCAGTACTTC; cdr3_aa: CAISGRQGTYEQYF
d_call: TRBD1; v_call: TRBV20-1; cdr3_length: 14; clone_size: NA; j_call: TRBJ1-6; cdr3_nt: TGCAGTGCTCAGAAACAGGGGGAGGATTCACCCCTCCACTTT; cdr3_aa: CSAQKQGEDSPLHF
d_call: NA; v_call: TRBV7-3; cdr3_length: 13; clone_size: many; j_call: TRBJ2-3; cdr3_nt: TGTGCCAGCAGCTTCACGGGAGTAGATACGCAGTATTTT; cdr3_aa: CASSFTGVDTQYF
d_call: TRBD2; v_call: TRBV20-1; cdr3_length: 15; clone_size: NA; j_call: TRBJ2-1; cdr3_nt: TGCAGTGCTAGAGATAATCTAGCGGTGTACAATGAGCAGTTCTTC; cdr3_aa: CSARDNLAVYNEQFF
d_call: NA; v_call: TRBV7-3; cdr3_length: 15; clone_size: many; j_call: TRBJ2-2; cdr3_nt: TGTGCCAGCAGCCCCAATCCGGGGACGACCGGGGAGCTGTTTTTT; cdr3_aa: CASSPNPGTTGELFF
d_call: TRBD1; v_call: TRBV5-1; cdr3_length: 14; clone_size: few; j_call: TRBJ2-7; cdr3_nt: TGCGCCAGCAGCTTCGGGACAGGGCTCTACGAGCAGTACTTC; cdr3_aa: CASSFGTGLYEQYF
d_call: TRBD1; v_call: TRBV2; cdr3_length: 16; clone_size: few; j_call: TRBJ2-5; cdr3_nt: TGTGCCAGCAGTGACACAGGGGGCGGGGTAAAAGAGACCCAGTACTTC; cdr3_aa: CASSDTGGGVKETQYF
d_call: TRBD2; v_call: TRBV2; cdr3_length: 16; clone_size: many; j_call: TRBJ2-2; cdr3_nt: TGTGCCAGCAGTGAGTCCCTAGCGGCGAACACCGGGGAGCTGTTTTTT; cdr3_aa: CASSESLAANTGELFF
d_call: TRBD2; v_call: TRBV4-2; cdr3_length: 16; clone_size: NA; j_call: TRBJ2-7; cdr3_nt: TGTGCCAGCAGCCCAGCCGGGACTAGCGGGGCCTACGAGCAGTACTTC; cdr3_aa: CASSPAGTSGAYEQYF
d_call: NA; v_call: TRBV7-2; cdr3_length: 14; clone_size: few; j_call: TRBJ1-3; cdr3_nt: TGTGCCAGCTCTGGACAGACCTCTGGAAACACCATATATTTT; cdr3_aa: CASSGQTSGNTIYF
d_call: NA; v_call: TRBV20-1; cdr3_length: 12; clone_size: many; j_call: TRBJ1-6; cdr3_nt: TGCAGTGCAGGGAACCGAAATTCACCCCTCCACTTT; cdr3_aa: CSAGNRNSPLHF
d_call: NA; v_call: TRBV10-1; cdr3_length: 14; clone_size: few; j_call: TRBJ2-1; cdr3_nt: TGCGCCAGCAGTCCATCGTTGGCGGGCAATGAGCAGTTCTTC; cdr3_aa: CASSPSLAGNEQFF
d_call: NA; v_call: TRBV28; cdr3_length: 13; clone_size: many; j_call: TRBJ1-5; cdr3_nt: TGTGCCAGCAGTTCAACCCGGGCCACCCCACAGCATTTT; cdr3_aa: CASSSTRATPQHF
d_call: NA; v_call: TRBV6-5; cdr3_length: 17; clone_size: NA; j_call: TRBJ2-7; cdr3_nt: TGTGCCAGCAGTTACTCGATATTGTGGGGCAGAAGCTACGAGCAGTACTTC; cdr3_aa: CASSYSILWGRSYEQYF
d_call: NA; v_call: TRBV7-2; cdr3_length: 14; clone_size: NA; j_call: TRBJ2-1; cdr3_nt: TGTGCCAGCAGGGTTGGAGGGTCGTACAATGAGCAGTTCTTC; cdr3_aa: CASRVGGSYNEQFF
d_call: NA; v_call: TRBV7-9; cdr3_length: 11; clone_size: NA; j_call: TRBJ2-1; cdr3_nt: TGTGCCAGCAGACTGGCCGATGAGCAGTTCTTC; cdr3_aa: CASRLADEQFF
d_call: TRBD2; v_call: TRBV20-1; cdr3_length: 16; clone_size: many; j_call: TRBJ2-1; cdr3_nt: TGCAGTGCCAGGACCCCGGGACTAGCCTACAACAATGAGCAGTTCTTC; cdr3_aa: CSARTPGLAYNNEQFF
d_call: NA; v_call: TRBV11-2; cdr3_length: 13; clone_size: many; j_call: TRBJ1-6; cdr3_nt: TGTGCCAGCAGCTCGAGGGAATACTCACCCCTCCACTTT; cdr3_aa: CASSSREYSPLHF
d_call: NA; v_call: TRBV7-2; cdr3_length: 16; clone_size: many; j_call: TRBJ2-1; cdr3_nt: TGTGCCAGCAGCCCCACACGGGGGGCCACGGGCAATGAGCAGTTCTTC; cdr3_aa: CASSPTRGATGNEQFF
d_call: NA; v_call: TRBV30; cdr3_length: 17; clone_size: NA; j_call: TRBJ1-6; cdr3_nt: TGTGCCTGGAGTGTCTTTTTGTGGAGTTCAGAAAATTCACCCCTCCACTTT; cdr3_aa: CAWSVFLWSSENSPLHF
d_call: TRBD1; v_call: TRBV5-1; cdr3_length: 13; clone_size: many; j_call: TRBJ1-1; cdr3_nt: TGCGCCAGCAGCCCGTCAGGGGGCGCCGAAGCTTTCTTT; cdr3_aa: CASSPSGGAEAFF
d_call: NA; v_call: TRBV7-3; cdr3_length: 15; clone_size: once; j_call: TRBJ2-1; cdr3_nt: TGTGCCAGCAGCTTGTCTAGCGCAAGTTACAATGAGCAGTTCTTC; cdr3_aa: CASSLSSASYNEQFF
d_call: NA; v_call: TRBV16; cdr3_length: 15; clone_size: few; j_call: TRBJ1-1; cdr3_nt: TGTGCCAGCAGCCAATCGCCACAGTTGGACACTGAAGCTTTCTTT; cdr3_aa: CASSQSPQLDTEAFF
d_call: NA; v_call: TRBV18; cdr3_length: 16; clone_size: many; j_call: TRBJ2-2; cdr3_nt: TGTGCCAGCTCACCATACGGGCAGAGGAACACCGGGGAGCTGTTTTTT; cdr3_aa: CASSPYGQRNTGELFF
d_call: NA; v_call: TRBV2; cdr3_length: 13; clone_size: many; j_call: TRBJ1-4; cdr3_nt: TGTGCCAGCAGTGAGTCACACAATGAAAAACTGTTTTTT; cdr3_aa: CASSESHNEKLFF
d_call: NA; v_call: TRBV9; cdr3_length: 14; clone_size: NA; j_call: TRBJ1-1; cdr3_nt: TGTGCCAGCAGCGCCAGGGACATCCTCACTGAAGCTTTCTTT; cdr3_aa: CASSARDILTEAFF
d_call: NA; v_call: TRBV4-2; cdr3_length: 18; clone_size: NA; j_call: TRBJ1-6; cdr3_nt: TGTGCCAGCAGCCAAGATCTTCCACGACAGTCCTATAATTCACCCCTCCACTTT; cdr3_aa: CASSQDLPRQSYNSPLHF
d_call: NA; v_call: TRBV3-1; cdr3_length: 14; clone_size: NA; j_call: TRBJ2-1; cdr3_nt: TGTGCCAGCAGCCAGGTGAGCTCCTACAATGAGCAGTTCTTC; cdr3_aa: CASSQVSSYNEQFF
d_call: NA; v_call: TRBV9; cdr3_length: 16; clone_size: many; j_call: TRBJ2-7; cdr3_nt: TGTGCCAGCAGTCCATCGGAGTGGCCGACCTCCTACGAGCAGTACTTC; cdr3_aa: CASSPSEWPTSYEQYF
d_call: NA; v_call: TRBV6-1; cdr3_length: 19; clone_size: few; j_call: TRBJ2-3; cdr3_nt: TGTGCCAGCAGTGAAGCGCAGGGGTTATTCCCCGATAGCACAGATACGCAGTATTTT; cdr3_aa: CASSEAQGLFPDSTDTQYF
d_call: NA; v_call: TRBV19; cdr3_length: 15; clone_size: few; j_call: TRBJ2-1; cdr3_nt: TGTGCCAGTAGTATAGGTGGCCTTTACTACAATGAGCAGTTCTTC; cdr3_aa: CASSIGGLYYNEQFF
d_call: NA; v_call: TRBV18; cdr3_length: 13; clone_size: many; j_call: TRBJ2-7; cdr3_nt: TGTGCCAGCTCATCGTTCTCAAGCTACGAGCAGTACTTC; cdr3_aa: CASSSFSSYEQYF
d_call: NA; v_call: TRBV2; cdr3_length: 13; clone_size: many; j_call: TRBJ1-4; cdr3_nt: TGTGCCAGCGGGACTGTGGGAGATGAAAAACTGTTTTTT; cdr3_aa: CASGTVGDEKLFF
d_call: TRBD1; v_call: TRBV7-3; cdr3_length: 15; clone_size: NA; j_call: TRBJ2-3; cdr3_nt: TGTGCCAGCAGCTTCTGGGACAGAGACACAGATACGCAGTATTTT; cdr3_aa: CASSFWDRDTDTQYF